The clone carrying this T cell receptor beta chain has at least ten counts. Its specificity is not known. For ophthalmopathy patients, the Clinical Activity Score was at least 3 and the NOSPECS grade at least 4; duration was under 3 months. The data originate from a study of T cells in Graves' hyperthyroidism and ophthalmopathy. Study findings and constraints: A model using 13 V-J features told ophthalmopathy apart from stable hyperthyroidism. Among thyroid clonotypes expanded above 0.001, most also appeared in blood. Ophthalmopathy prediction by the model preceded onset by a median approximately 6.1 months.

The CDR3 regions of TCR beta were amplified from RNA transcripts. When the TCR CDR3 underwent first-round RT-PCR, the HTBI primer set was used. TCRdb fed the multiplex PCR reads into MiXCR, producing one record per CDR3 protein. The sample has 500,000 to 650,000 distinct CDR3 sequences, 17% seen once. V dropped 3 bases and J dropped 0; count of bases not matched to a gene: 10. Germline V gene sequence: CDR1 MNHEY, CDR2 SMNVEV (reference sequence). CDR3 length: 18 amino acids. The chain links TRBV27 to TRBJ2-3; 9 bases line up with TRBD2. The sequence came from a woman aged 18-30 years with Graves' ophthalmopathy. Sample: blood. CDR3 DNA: TGTGCCAGCAGTTTGACCGCGGGACTAGCAGTTAGCACAGATACGCAGTATTTT. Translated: CASSLTAGLAVSTDTQYF.